This T cell receptor beta chain was obtained from a study of T cell responses to AZD1222 COVID-19 vaccine. This CDR3 region has 13 residues. The ends were cut back, 4 bases at V and 6 bases at J, with 13 bases in the middle. The germline CDR1 and CDR2 sequences are MNHEY and SVGAGI. Clones were read by immunoSEQ multiplex PCR, and TCRdb kept only the in-frame ones, dropping some. The data contain 80,000 to 95,000 clones, roughly 86% of them singletons. The TCR was taken from an adult who received the AZD1222 COVID-19 vaccine. Sequenced material: peripheral blood, taken 28 days after the second AZD1222 dose. The chain has TRBV6-5 and TRBJ2-7; a weak D match, TRBD1 (6 bases). As DNA, the CDR3 is TGTGCCAGCAGTTTCTTGGGGGCTATCGAGCAGTACTTC. Translation: CASSFLGAIEQYF.